This T cell receptor (beta chain) emerged from a study of Ad26.COV2.S vaccination and SARS-CoV-2 variants. Overall study context: Donor had been placed in the Ad26.COV2.S arm of the COV1001 trial.

Profiled with immunoSEQ multiplex PCR; TCRdb holds only in-frame clones, not every one. This table holds 400,000 to 450,000 clones, about nine tenths found once. The treatment: roughly 18 received Ad26.COV2.S at low or high dose, single or two shots; 5 received placebo; per-sample allocation not given. Collection of samples fell on day 63 after the first vaccine or placebo injection. Boston hosted the donor, who was an adult aged 18-55 years. The germline gives CDR1 MGHRA, CDR2 YSYEKL. The length of the CDR3 is 15 residues. The V segment lost 4 bases and the J segment 10 bases; nucleotides outside the gene matches: 8. Worth noting for this clone: No antigen is known for it.

Study-wide results and limits: After vaccination, substantial breadth of spike-specific CD8+ and CD4+ responses was reported. Researchers reported similar non-spike TCR breadth in vaccine and placebo recipients.

This TCR derives from a person between 18 and 65 years old who received the Ad26.COV2.S COVID-19 vaccine or a placebo. The sample in question was peripheral blood, obtained in a trial of Ad26.COV2.S vaccine versus placebo. The J gene is TRBJ2-1, the V gene TRBV4-1; 12 bases align to TRBD2. The CDR3 nucleotides read TGCGCCAGCAGCCTCGGGACTAGCGGGTCAGGCGAGCAGTTCTTC. Residues: CASSLGTSGSGEQFF.